These 23 T cell receptor beta chains were all obtained from the same sample, sequenced in a study of beta chain features in type 1 diabetes. Since all of the isolated RNA was reverse transcribed, expressed TCRB transcripts were what got sequenced. Assay: immunoSEQ multiplex PCR; the TCRdb copy retains only in-frame clones and omits some. The data contain roughly 350,000 clones, roughly 11% of them singletons. Sequencing was performed on naive CD4+ T cells from blood. These receptors were obtained from a woman in her 30s in good health.

This clone was counted a few times. Other nucleotide sequences from this sample produce the same CDR3. The chain joins TRBV19 to TRBJ2-1, with 11 bases identical to TRBD2. This CDR3 has 14 residues. Trimming at V came to 4 bases and at J to 4 bases, leaving 0 bases not matched to a gene. The V gene's germline CDR1 is LNHDA and CDR2 SQIVND (reference sequence). The CDR3 bases are TGTGCCAGTAGTAGACTAGCGGGGTACAATGAGCAGTTCTTC. Translation: CASSRLAGYNEQFF.

In its sample, this clone was seen a few times. The rearrangement joins TRBV4-2 to TRBJ2-7, with D possibly matching TRBD1 (5 bases). The CDR3 sequence is 15 residues long. Trimming stripped 2 bases from V and 2 bases from J, with 13 bases between. From germline, CDR1 is LGHNA and CDR2 YNFKEQ. Written as DNA, the CDR3 is TGTGCCAGCAGCCAAAACCAGGGCTCAGCCTACGAGCAGTACTTC. Translated: CASSQNQGSAYEQYF.

This chain connects TRBV4-3 to TRBJ2-1; no reliable D call. Germline-derived CDR1 and CDR2 are LGHNA and YSLEER. Trimming removed 0 bases from V and 5 bases from J, with 14 bases in between. The CDR3 covers 16 residues. CDR3 nucleotides: TGCGCCAGCAGCCAAGAATTGGCGGCGTCTAACAATGAGCAGTTCTTC. Its protein product is CASSQELAASNNEQFF.

The chain employs TRBV27 and TRBJ2-1, with 8 bases fitting TRBD2. The length of the CDR3 is 15 residues. V was clipped by 4 bases and J by 4 bases; unmatched bases: 6. Germline V gene data show CDR1 as MNHEY and CDR2 as SMNVEV (reference sequence). CDR3 sequence: CASSSSGQFYNEQFF. In DNA form, the CDR3 reads TGTGCCAGCAGTTCTAGCGGGCAATTTTACAATGAGCAGTTCTTC.

This clone occurred a few times. The chain employs TRBV7-2 and TRBJ2-1, with 7 bases identical to TRBD2. Germline V lookup: CDR1 SGHTA, CDR2 FQGNSA. This CDR3 spans 16 amino acids. V gave up 0 bases and J gave up 3 bases; unmatched junction bases: 5. CDR3 loop: CASSLATGGFYNEQFF. Here the CDR3 DNA reads TGTGCCAGCAGCTTAGCGACGGGGGGATTCTACAATGAGCAGTTCTTC.

This clone was recorded a few times. This chain links TRBV29-1 with TRBJ2-1; 14 bases line up with TRBD2. The CDR3 loop spans 17 amino acids. After removal of 5 bases from V and 0 bases from J, the junction contained 6 bases not matched to a gene. Germline V gene data show CDR1 as SQVTM and CDR2 as ANQGSEA. The CDR3 nucleotides are TGCAGCGTTAGGACTAGCGGGAGGTGGAACTCCTACAATGAGCAGTTCTTC. As protein: CSVRTSGRWNSYNEQFF.

This sequence joins TRBV11-2 and TRBJ1-2; 8 bases are a match to TRBD1. CDR1 and CDR2 (germline): SGHAT, FQNNGV. The ends lost 5 bases at V and 8 bases at J; junction bases unmatched: 10. The CDR3 runs to 14 residues. The CDR3 DNA reads TGTGCCAGCAGCGCCCCAGGGGGCTACGACGGCTACACCTTC. It encodes CASSAPGGYDGYTF.

V gene TRBV30 combines with J gene TRBJ1-1; D unclear. Germline CDR1 reads GTSNPN; CDR2 reads SVGIG (reference sequence). With 4 bases removed from V and 1 base from J, the gap between germline ends came to 13 bases. The length of the CDR3 is 14 residues. CDR3 amino acids: CAWILPPRNTEAFF. CDR3 in DNA: TGTGCCTGGATTCTACCTCCTCGGAACACTGAAGCTTTCTTT.

This clone has a handful of counts. One junction end does not reproduce the germline sequence, and a read error may be involved. The chain employs TRBV4-2 and TRBJ1-1; TRBD1 aligns across 8 bases. The CDR3 length is 15 residues. Germline CDR1 reads LGHNA; CDR2 reads YNFKEQ. CDR3 DNA sequence: TGTGCCAGCAGCAAAGAAGGGACAGGCAACACTGAAGCTTTCTTT. It translates to CASSKEGTGNTEAFF.

The sample holds one count of this clone. CDR3 nucleotides: TGTGCCAGCAGCGTAGATGCAGGGGCCCAGTACAATGAGCAGTTCTTC. It translates to CASSVDAGAQYNEQFF. The chain couples TRBV9 to TRBJ2-1; the D gene is possibly TRBD1 (6 bases). The CDR3 runs to 16 residues. Germline-derived CDR1 and CDR2 are SGDLS and YYNGEE. The ends were cut back, 0 bases at V and 4 bases at J, with 14 bases in the middle.

A few counts support this clone. This chain connects TRBV21-1 to TRBJ2-7; the table's D call TRBD1 went unverified against the DNA. TRBV21-1 is deemed a pseudogene. The CDR3 length is 17 residues. This CDR3 is CASSKPSTRDRDYEQYF. The DNA for the CDR3 is TGTGCCAGCAGCAAACCCTCTACCCGGGACAGGGACTACGAGCAGTACTTC.

This clone was observed a few times. The V and J genes are TRBV5-4 and TRBJ2-7; 14 positions match TRBD2. The CDR3 runs to 17 residues. The J segment lost 4 bases and the V segment lost 4 bases, leaving 10 bases of the junction unmatched. Germline V gene lookup returns CDR1 SGHNT and CDR2 YYREEE (reference sequence). The CDR3 spells CASSKGTSGSILYEQYF. The DNA for the CDR3 is TGTGCCAGCAGCAAGGGGACTAGCGGGAGTATTTTGTACGAGCAGTACTTC.

This clone was picked up a small number of times. V gene TRBV7-9 combines with J gene TRBJ2-1; D remains ambiguous. This CDR3 region has 12 residues. The V gene lost 7 bases and the J gene lost 5 bases, with 9 bases spanning the gap. CDR1 and CDR2 from the germline V gene are SEHNR and FQNEAQ (reference sequence). The chain's CDR3 is CASNMADNEQFF. In DNA, the CDR3 is TGTGCCAGCAACATGGCGGACAATGAGCAGTTCTTC.

V is TRBV6-1 and J is TRBJ1-5; D possibly corresponds to TRBD1 (5 bases). Germline V lookup: CDR1 MNHNS, CDR2 SASEGT. There are 15 residues in the CDR3. V lost 4 bases, J lost 1 base, and 11 bases lay in between. The CDR3, as DNA: TGTGCCAGCAGTGTTTCAGGGTGGAGCAATCAGCCCCAGCATTTT. This translates into CASSVSGWSNQPQHF.

This chain links TRBV2 with TRBJ1-2; D remains unclear. This CDR3 is 13 amino acids long. The germline V gene has CDR1 SNHLY and CDR2 FYNNEI. Trimming removed 4 bases from V and 8 bases from J, with 14 bases in between. As DNA, the CDR3 is TGTGCCAGCAGTGTAGCCCCGTCGTCCGGCTACACCTTC. This gives the protein CASSVAPSSGYTF.

In its sample, this clone was seen a few times. The CDR3 DNA reads TGTGCCAGCAGCTGGGGACTAGCGGGAGTGAACACCGGGGAGCTGTTTTTT. Encoded protein: CASSWGLAGVNTGELFF. The chain joins TRBV7-9 to TRBJ2-2; 14 bases match TRBD2. Trimming removed 4 bases from V and 1 base from J; junction bases left unmatched: 2. The CDR3 consists of 17 residues. Germline values: CDR1 SEHNR, CDR2 FQNEAQ (reference sequence). The variable domain in full, completed from reference TRBV7-9 and TRBJ2-2, reads DTGVSQNPRHKITKRGQNVTFRCDPISEHNRLYWYRQTLGQGPEFLTYFQNEAQLEKSRLLSDRFSAERPKGSFSTLEIQRTEQGDSAMYLCASSWGLAGVNTGELFFGEGSRLTVL.

This clone appeared a few times. This chain connects TRBV27 to TRBJ2-7, with 15 bases aligning to TRBD2. V gave up 5 bases and J gave up 3 bases; unmatched junction bases: 5. CDR3 size: 16 residues. CDR1 MNHEY and CDR2 SMNVEV come from the germline V gene (reference sequence). The CDR3 reads CASSPGLAGGFYEQYF. As DNA, the CDR3 is TGTGCCAGCAGTCCTGGACTAGCGGGAGGGTTCTACGAGCAGTACTTC.

On this clone itself: The same CDR3 arises from other DNA sequences in this sample as well. The chain combines TRBV9 with TRBJ2-1, with TRBD2 matching 9 bases. The V segment lost 3 bases and the J segment 0 bases; nucleotides outside the gene matches: 4. The CDR3 loop spans 16 amino acids. The germline V gene has CDR1 SGDLS and CDR2 YYNGEE. CDR3 DNA: TGTGCCAGCAGCGCGACTAGCGGAAGCTCCTACAATGAGCAGTTCTTC. Translated: CASSATSGSSYNEQFF.

This clone was observed a few times. The rearrangement links TRBV18 to TRBJ2-4; 10 bases are a match to TRBD1. The CDR3 has 17 amino acids. The V gene end was trimmed by 1 base and the J gene end by 2 bases; junction bases not matched to a gene: 5. Germline V gives CDR1 KGHSH, CDR2 LQKENI. CDR3 DNA sequence: TGTGCCAGCTCACCACGACAGGGGGCCGGAACCAAAAACATTCAGTACTTC. Translation gives CASSPRQGAGTKNIQYF.

This clone appeared a few times. The chain has TRBV21-1 and TRBJ2-1; the DNA was not used to check the table's D call, TRBD2. TRBV21-1 is reported as a pseudogene. The CDR3 loop spans 18 amino acids. The CDR3 bases are TGTGCCGTCTCTGTGGAGGGACTAGCGGGATGCTCCTACAATGAGCAGTTCTTC. It specifies CAVSVEGLAGCSYNEQFF.

CDR3 bases: TGCGCCAGCAGCTTGACCGGGTTCAGCAATCAGCCCCAGCATTTT. Its translation: CASSLTGFSNQPQHF. The genes are TRBV5-1 and TRBJ1-5; D is unresolved. The germline V gene has CDR1 SGHRS and CDR2 YFSETQ. The CDR3 spans 15 residues. The ends were cut back, 1 base at V and 1 base at J, with 9 bases in the middle.

This chain connects TRBV27 to TRBJ2-4; possible D gene TRBD2, 5 bases. V dropped 4 bases and J dropped 2 bases, with 15 bases sitting between them. In germline, CDR1 is MNHEY, CDR2 SMNVEV (reference sequence). The CDR3 sequence is 16 residues long. This chain's CDR3 is CASSYEGVSSKNIQYF. CDR3 coding DNA: TGTGCCAGCAGTTACGAGGGAGTTTCATCCAAAAACATTCAGTACTTC.

This clone turned up a few times. The chain combines TRBV5-1 with TRBJ2-1; 12 bases match TRBD2. Germline loops: CDR1 SGHRS, CDR2 YFSETQ. V lost 0 bases to trimming and J lost 8 bases; unmatched junction nucleotides: 9. This CDR3 comprises 17 residues. The CDR3 nucleotides are TGCGCCAGCAGCTTGGCCATGACTAGCGGGAGATCCCATGAGCAGTTCTTC. Translation gives CASSLAMTSGRSHEQFF.